This passage covers 18 T cell receptor beta chains from one sample sequenced in a study of metastatic and nonmetastatic thyroid tumors. TCRdb reprocessed the PCR reads using MiXCR. Counted here are over 15,000 clones, less than 30% occurring once; the ten biggest clones make up around 13%. There were no patients who had received any treatment before thyroid surgery. Sequencing was done on a sample of tumor tissue. The receptor source for this set is a male donor with papillary thyroid cancer or a benign thyroid nodule (not recorded which). Some clones in this sample may be carry-over from other donors' samples.

This clone is classed as medium-sized (0.01 to 0.1%). J is TRBJ2-7 and V is TRBV11-3; 8 bases are shared with TRBD2. Unmatched junction bases numbered 20, after V lost 6 bases and J lost 7 bases. The CDR3 is made up of 17 amino acids. CDR1 and CDR2 from the germline V gene are SGHNT and YENEEA. The chain's CDR3 is CASRRVIAGTGNYEQYF. The CDR3 nucleotides read TGTGCCAGCAGAAGGGTTATAGCGGGAACTGGTAATTATGAGCAGTACTTC.

In this sample, this clone turned up many times. The V call is TRBV28, the J call TRBJ2-1; D ambiguous. CDR1 and CDR2 (germline): MDHEN, SYDVKM. The CDR3 is 13 amino acids. CDR3 in DNA: TGTGCTTCCTACGGGTCCGGAAGAAATGAGCAGTTCTTC. This encodes CASYGSGRNEQFF.

The chain recombines TRBV7-3 with TRBJ2-7, with 11 bases matching TRBD1. The CDR3 is 14 amino acids. V dropped 3 bases and J dropped 7; count of bases not matched to a gene: 5. CDR1 is SGHTA, CDR2 FQGTGA, per germline. The CDR3 coding sequence is TGTGCCAGCAGCTTGGACAGGGGGCTTGGGGAGCAGTACTTC. Protein: CASSLDRGLGEQYF.

This clone was observed many times. V gene TRBV12-3 or TRBV12-4 combines with J gene TRBJ2-5; D unclear. The V end lost 2 bases, the J end lost 3 bases, and 10 bases lay between the germline ends. The CDR3 runs 14 residues. The CDR3 DNA follows: TGTGCCAGCAGTTTAATGGCTGGAAAAGAGACCCAGTACTTC. Encoded protein: CASSLMAGKETQYF.

This chain uses TRBV13 with TRBJ2-1; possibly TRBD2 for D (6 bases). V was trimmed by 2 bases and J by 0 bases, leaving 17 bases between them. CDR1 is PRHDT and CDR2 is FYEKMQ in the germline V gene (reference sequence). The CDR3 runs 18 residues. This CDR3 reads CASSLRGGGASSYNEQFF. The CDR3 DNA sequence: TGTGCCAGCAGCTTAAGGGGCGGCGGGGCCAGCTCCTACAATGAGCAGTTCTTC.

The V and J genes are TRBV20-1 and TRBJ2-7; D is possibly TRBD2 (5 bases). With 5 bases removed from V and 5 bases from J, the gap between germline ends came to 22 bases. CDR1 is DFQATT and CDR2 is SNEGSKA in the germline V gene (reference sequence). The CDR3 consists of 15 residues. The CDR3 spells CSASRAVGGSDEQYF. CDR3 bases: TGCAGTGCTTCACGGGCAGTCGGAGGATCGGACGAGCAGTACTTC.

This sequence joins TRBV4-1 and TRBJ1-5; a weak D match, TRBD1 (6 bases). V lost 2 bases and J lost 6, with 20 bases in between. The CDR3 is 17 amino acids. Germline lookup yields CDR1 MGHRA and CDR2 YSYEKL. This CDR3 reads CASSQPSGTSLSQPQHF. DNA for the CDR3: TGCGCCAGCAGCCAACCTTCTGGGACATCCCTCTCTCAGCCCCAGCATTTT.

Regarding this clone: Sequence at one end of the junction differs from germline and may be a read error. The chain has TRBV30 and TRBJ1-3; no definite D call. The germline gives CDR1 GTSNPN, CDR2 SVGIG (reference sequence). The CDR3 is made up of 14 amino acids. CDR3 sequence: CAWSVWAGGYTIYF. The CDR3 region has the DNA TGTGCCTGGAGTGTCTGGGCTGGTGGATACACCATATATTTT.

The gene calls are TRBV6-2 or TRBV6-3 and TRBJ1-1, with D possibly TRBD1 on 5 matching bases. Germline V CDR1 and CDR2: MNHEY, SVGEGT. V was pared by 2 bases and J by 8 bases, with 18 bases between. The CDR3 length is 15 residues. The CDR3 nucleotides read TGTGCCAGCAGTTACAAGGGTAGGGGTATTGGAGAAGCTTTCTTT. Its protein is CASSYKGRGIGEAFF.

V is TRBV27 and J is TRBJ2-1; tentatively, D is TRBD2 (5 bases). The germline V gene encodes CDR1 MNHEY and CDR2 SMNVEV (reference sequence). Between the trimmed V and J ends, which lost 5 bases and 0 bases, there was a span of 17 bases. The CDR3 has 17 residues. This chain's CDR3 is CASSPIQAGLSYNEQFF. CDR3 in DNA: TGTGCCAGCAGTCCCATCCAGGCGGGCCTCTCCTACAATGAGCAGTTCTTC.

The sample holds one count of this clone. This rearrangement joins TRBV5-1 to TRBJ1-3; 9 positions match TRBD1. J was trimmed by 2 bases and V by 0 bases; bases with no gene match: 6. This CDR3 is built from 17 residues. CDR1 SGHRS and CDR2 YFSETQ come from the germline V gene. The CDR3 DNA reads as TGCGCCAGCAGCTTGGGGGGGACAGGGCCGCCTGGAAACACCATATATTTT. Translating it yields CASSLGGTGPPGNTIYF.

This clone was found many times. This chain links TRBV20-1 with TRBJ2-5, with D possibly being TRBD2 (7 bases). Germline V gene data show CDR1 as DFQATT and CDR2 as SNEGSKA (reference sequence). V lost 6 bases and J 4 bases, leaving 21 bases between the germline ends. CDR3 length: 15 amino acids. CDR3 region: CSAPGRGTPIETQYF. CDR3 DNA sequence: TGCAGTGCCCCAGGGAGGGGGACCCCAATAGAGACCCAGTACTTC.

By sample fraction, this clone is medium-sized (0.01 to 0.1%). The chain couples TRBV6-2 or TRBV6-3 to TRBJ2-1; D remains unclear. The CDR3 runs 12 residues. Germline V gene lookup returns CDR1 MNHEY and CDR2 SVGEGT. V lost 6 bases and J lost 8, with 11 bases in between. CDR3 amino acids: CASSHQPYEQFF. Written as DNA, the CDR3 is TGTGCCAGCAGCCACCAGCCTTATGAGCAGTTCTTC.

In its sample, this clone is medium-sized. The CDR3 protein is CASVPGGAGTEAFF. The CDR3 DNA reads as TGTGCCAGCGTACCGGGGGGCGCGGGCACTGAAGCTTTCTTT. The chain recombines TRBV28 with TRBJ1-1; the D gene is possibly TRBD1 (6 bases). Germline V gene lookup returns CDR1 MDHEN and CDR2 SYDVKM. CDR3 length: 14 residues. V dropped 8 bases and J dropped 4 bases, with 17 bases sitting between them. Variable domain in full (rest from reference TRBV28 and TRBJ1-1): DVKVTQSSRYLVKRTGEKVFLECVQDMDHENMFWYRQDPGLGLRLIYFSYDVKMKEKGDIPEGYSVSREKKERFSLILESASTNQTSMYLCASVPGGAGTEAFFGQGTRLTVV.

This clone came up many times. Here the CDR3 DNA reads TGCAGTGCCAATCCGGGACACCACACAGATACGCAGTATTTT. Amino acids: CSANPGHHTDTQYF. J is TRBJ2-3 and V is TRBV20-1; TRBD1 is a possible D gene (6 bases). Germline V CDR1 and CDR2: DFQATT, SNEGSKA (reference sequence). The CDR3 length is 14 residues. V lost 6 bases, J lost 2 bases, and 15 bases lay in between.

This clone occurred a few times. The V call is TRBV27, the J call TRBJ1-2; 7 bases are shared with TRBD1. Germline trimming cut 5 bases from V and 4 bases from J; bases unmatched to any gene: 10. Per germline, CDR1 MNHEY and CDR2 SMNVEV (reference sequence). This CDR3 contains 15 residues. The CDR3 nucleotides read TGTGCCAGCAGTCATCAGGACAGGAGACCCTATGGCTACACCTTC. It specifies CASSHQDRRPYGYTF.

The rearrangement joins TRBV20-1 to TRBJ2-1; the D gene is possibly TRBD2 (5 bases). CDR1 DFQATT and CDR2 SNEGSKA come from the germline V gene (reference sequence). This CDR3 contains 13 residues. The V end lost 7 bases, the J end lost 3 bases, and 13 bases lay between the germline ends. The CDR3 reads CSDLQRSYNEQFF. The CDR3 bases are TGCAGTGACCTCCAGCGGAGCTACAATGAGCAGTTCTTC.

This clone was seen more than once but under ten times. CDR3 region: CATSDFSTETDTQYF. The CDR3 nucleotides read TGTGCCACCAGTGATTTTTCCACAGAAACAGATACGCAGTATTTT. The chain couples TRBV24-1 to TRBJ2-3; D gene ambiguous. CDR1 KGHDR and CDR2 SFDVKD come from the germline V gene. This CDR3 is 15 amino acids long. With 1 base removed from V and 3 bases from J, the gap between germline ends came to 10 bases.